The clone carrying this TCR beta chain was recorded many times. The sample originates from a study of T cells in Graves' hyperthyroidism and ophthalmopathy. This CDR3 comprises 13 residues. V gave up 3 bases and J gave up 5 bases, with 10 bases separating them. Germline CDR1 reads MDHEN; CDR2 reads SYDVKM. RNA transcripts served as the template for amplifying TCR beta CDR3 regions. The HTBI set primed first-round TCR CDR3 RT-PCR. Each CDR3 protein is one row after TCRdb ran MiXCR on the multiplex PCR reads. The sample carries about 350,000 distinct CDR3 sequences, roughly 17% recorded once. Newly diagnosed patients aged 18 to 65 had hyperthyroidism of under 2 months' duration. Uncontrolled infections, other autoimmune diseases, pregnancy or lactation led to exclusion of patients.

The origin of this receptor is a woman between 25 and 40 years old with Graves' hyperthyroidism that later progressed to Graves' ophthalmopathy. Sequencing input: blood. This rearrangement joins TRBV28 to TRBJ2-5; D is undetermined. CDR3 region: CASSFVGRETQYF. For the CDR3, the DNA is TGTGCCAGCAGTTTTGTGGGTAGGGAGACCCAGTACTTC.